These 5 T cell receptor beta chains were all obtained from the same sample, sequenced in a study of cytomegalovirus exposure and HLA in healthy donors. The protocol was immunoSEQ multiplex PCR, while the TCRdb copy is restricted to in-frame clones and leaves out a portion. The sample consists of over 110,000 clones, around 90% of them appearing once. Source material: PBMCs. Receptors originate from a young man in good health and CMV-seropositive.

This clone occurred once. J is TRBJ2-5 and V is TRBV5-1, with 11 bases lining up with TRBD1. CDR1 and CDR2 (germline): SGHRS, YFSETQ. V shed 4 bases, J shed 4 bases, and the junction held 6 bases outside the gene matches. The CDR3 totals 15 residues. CDR3 nucleotides: TGCGCCAGCAGCGCCACCGGGACAGGGGGAGAGACCCAGTACTTC. Its translation is CASSATGTGGETQYF.

This chain connects TRBV29-1 to TRBJ1-3; the match to TRBD1 covers 8 bases. The V segment lost 4 bases and the J segment 3 bases; nucleotides outside the gene matches: 5. The CDR3 extends over 14 amino acids. Germline V gives CDR1 SQVTM, CDR2 ANQGSEA. The CDR3 sequence is CSVAPGTGGNTIYF. DNA of the CDR3: TGCAGCGTTGCCCCCGGGACAGGTGGAAACACCATATATTTT. Combining the CDR3 with reference TRBV29-1 and TRBJ1-3 gives the whole variable domain SAVISQKPSRDICQRGTSLTIQCQVDSQVTMMFWYRQQPGQSLTLIATANQGSEATYESGFVIDKFPISRPNLTFSTLTVSNMSPEDSSIYLCSVAPGTGGNTIYFGEGSWLTVV.

The CDR3 here is CASSLDRARRAYGYTF. The CDR3 DNA reads TGTGCCAGCAGCTTAGATCGCGCTAGGAGGGCCTATGGCTACACCTTC. The chain carries TRBV11-2 and TRBJ1-2; D is unresolved. Germline V lookup: CDR1 SGHAT, CDR2 FQNNGV. The CDR3 is 16 residues long. V lost 0 bases to trimming and J lost 4 bases, with 15 bases between them. Filled out from reference TRBV11-2 and TRBJ1-2, the complete variable domain reads EAGVAQSPRYKIIEKRQSVAFWCNPISGHATLYWYQQILGQGPKLLIQFQNNGVVDDSQLPKDRFSAERLKGVDSTLKIQPAKLEDSAVYLCASSLDRARRAYGYTFGSGTRLTVV.

The J gene is TRBJ2-4, the V gene TRBV10-3, with TRBD1 matching 7 bases. This CDR3 contains 13 residues. Unmatched junction bases numbered 1, after V lost 3 bases and J lost 5 bases. The germline gives CDR1 ENHRY, CDR2 SYGVKD. CDR3 protein: CAISDGTENIQYF. The DNA of the CDR3 is TGTGCCATCAGTGACGGGACAGAAAACATTCAGTACTTC.

The V call is TRBV9, the J call TRBJ2-5, with D tentatively TRBD2 (6 bases). Per germline, CDR1 SGDLS and CDR2 YYNGEE. Trimming removed 3 bases from V and 1 base from J, with 13 bases in between. The CDR3 loop spans 15 amino acids. This chain's CDR3 is CASSASPGVQETQYF. DNA of the CDR3: TGTGCCAGCAGCGCCTCCCCGGGGGTCCAAGAGACCCAGTACTTC.